This T cell receptor beta chain is drawn from a study of control samples from healthy donors and cancer patients. Germline lookup yields CDR1 SGHTA and CDR2 FQGNSA. CDR3 length: 15 residues. Germline trimming cut 5 bases from V and 1 base from J; bases unmatched to any gene: 7. Clones were read by immunoSEQ multiplex PCR, and TCRdb kept only the in-frame ones, dropping some. The sample records 130,000 or so clones, around nine tenths being singletons. The sequenced sample was PBMCs. The J gene is TRBJ2-7, the V gene TRBV7-2, with 8 nucleotides matching TRBD1. This sequence was found in a man aged 45-65 years with head and neck cancer. The DNA of the CDR3 is TGTGCCAGCAGCCTGAGGGACAGGCCTTCCTACGAGCAGTACTTC. It encodes CASSLRDRPSYEQYF.